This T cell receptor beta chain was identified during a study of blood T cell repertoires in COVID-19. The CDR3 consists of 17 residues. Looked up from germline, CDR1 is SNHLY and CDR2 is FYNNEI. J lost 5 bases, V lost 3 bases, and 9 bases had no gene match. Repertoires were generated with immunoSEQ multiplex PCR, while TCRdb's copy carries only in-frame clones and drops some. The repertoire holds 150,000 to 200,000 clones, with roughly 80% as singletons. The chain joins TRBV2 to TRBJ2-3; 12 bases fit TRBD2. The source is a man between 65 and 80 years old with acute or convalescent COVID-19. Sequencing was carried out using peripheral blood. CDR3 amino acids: CASSESPSGGAQDTQYF. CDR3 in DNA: TGTGCCAGCAGTGAGTCCCCTAGCGGGGGGGCCCAAGATACGCAGTATTTT.